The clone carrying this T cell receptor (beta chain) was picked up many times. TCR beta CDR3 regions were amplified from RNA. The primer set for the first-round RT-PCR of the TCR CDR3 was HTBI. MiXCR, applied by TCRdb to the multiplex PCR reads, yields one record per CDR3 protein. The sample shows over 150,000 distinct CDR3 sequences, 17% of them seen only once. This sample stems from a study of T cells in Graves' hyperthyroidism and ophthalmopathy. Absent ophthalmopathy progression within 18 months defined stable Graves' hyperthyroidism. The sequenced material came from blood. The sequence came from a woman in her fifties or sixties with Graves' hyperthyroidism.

CDR3 amino acids: CSVVQGWGTEAFF. As DNA, the CDR3 is TGCAGCGTTGTACAGGGGTGGGGCACTGAAGCTTTCTTT. The chain employs TRBV29-1 and TRBJ1-1; 7 bases are shared with TRBD1. With V trimmed by 4 bases and J by 4 bases, 6 bases remained unmatched. The CDR3 length is 13 residues. Germline values: CDR1 SQVTM, CDR2 ANQGSEA.